These 15 T cell receptor beta chains were sequenced from one sample in a study of tissue T cells after allogeneic stem cell transplantation. The repertoire was sequenced with immunoSEQ multiplex PCR; TCRdb's copy has only in-frame clones and lacks some. The data contain approximately 47,000 clones, roughly four fifths of them singletons. The sequenced sample consisted of sorted cells pooled from one or two spleens. All receptors come from a pool of C57BL/6 mice in good health.

Details on this clone: Gene names and germline match the mouse. Sequencing ends 1 residue short of the CDR3 end; the germline J gene provides the rest. The gene calls are TRBV19 and TRBJ2-5; the D is unclear. V gave up 2 bases and J gave up 0 bases, with 7 bases separating them. Germline lookup yields CDR1 FNHDT and CDR2 SITEND (reference sequence). The CDR3 is 14 residues long. Here the CDR3 reads CASSMEGNQDTQYF. The DNA read from the CDR3 is TGTGCCAGCAGTATGGAGGGAAACCAAGACACCCAGTAC.

Turning to this clone: Genes here carry mouse names. The read gets to within 1 residue of the CDR3 end, and the germline J gene fills in the rest. The genes are TRBV13-2 and TRBJ2-5, with TRBD2 as a possible D gene (6 bases). CDR1 and CDR2 (germline): NNHNN, SYGAGS (reference sequence). The CDR3 has 15 residues. Trimming left V 3 bases short and J 3 bases short, with 14 bases between. CDR3 bases read: TGTGCCAGCGGTGCCCCCGACTGGACTCAAGACACCCAGTAC. It encodes CASGAPDWTQDTQY. The complete CDR3 reads CASGAPDWTQDTQYF.

In the case of this clone: The listed genes are named as in mouse. The read halts 1 residue ahead of the CDR3 end, with the missing end drawn from the germline J gene. V gene TRBV3 combines with J gene TRBJ1-2; TRBD1 matches at 9 bases. Germline CDR1 is SNHLY and CDR2 is FYNGKV (reference sequence). The CDR3 totals 13 residues. V was pared by 6 bases and J by 4 bases, with 3 bases of the junction left unmatched. The part of the CDR3 DNA that was read is TGTGCCAGCAGACCGGGACAGGGCTCCGACTACACC. As protein: CASRPGQGSDYT. The whole CDR3 reads CASRPGQGSDYTF.

A remark on this clone: Genes and germline are mouse. Coverage ceases 1 residue before the CDR3 finishes, and the germline J gene fills in the end. The rearrangement uses TRBV31 and TRBJ2-3, with D unclear. The germline CDR1 and CDR2 sequences are GKSSPN and SITVG. The V and J ends lost 0 bases and 0 bases respectively, with 10 bases between them. The CDR3 length is 15 residues. The CDR3 bases that were read are TGTGCCTGGAGTCTAGATGGGTCTAGTGCAGAAACGCTGTAT. Its protein is CAWSLDGSSAETLY. The full CDR3 reads CAWSLDGSSAETLYF.

As to this clone: The gene symbols are mouse symbols. The read ends 1 residue shy of where the CDR3 ends; the end is completed using the germline J gene. The chain uses TRBV5 and TRBJ2-4; 12 nucleotides align to TRBD1. Germline CDR1 and CDR2: LGHNA and YNLKQL (reference sequence). The V segment lost 3 bases and the J segment 3 bases; nucleotides outside the gene matches: 4. CDR3 size: 16 residues. The CDR3 loop is CASSQAGTGGQNTLYF. CDR3 DNA, as far as it was read: TGTGCCAGCAGCCAGGCCGGGACAGGGGGCCAAAACACCTTGTAC.

Turning to this clone: Germline and genes here are mouse. The read falls 1 residue short of the CDR3 end, and the missing part is taken from the germline J gene. This chain connects TRBV13-3 to TRBJ1-3; maybe TRBD1 (6 bases). V shed 5 bases and J shed 0 bases, with 9 bases lying between them. This CDR3 spans 14 amino acids. Looked up from germline, CDR1 is NNHDY and CDR2 is SYVADS. The CDR3 bases that were read are TGTGCCAGCAGACGGACAGATTCTGGAAATACGCTCTAT. Protein product: CASRRTDSGNTLY. The whole CDR3 region reads CASRRTDSGNTLYF.

Concerning this clone itself: Mouse gene names apply. The CDR3 goes on 1 residue after the read ends, and that part is filled in from the germline J gene. The J gene is TRBJ2-2, the V gene TRBV13-2, with TRBD2 identical over 10 bases. The CDR3 contains 17 residues. In germline, CDR1 is NNHNN, CDR2 SYGAGS (reference sequence). The V and J ends lost 0 bases and 6 bases, in that order; junction bases with no gene match: 8. Partial CDR3 DNA: TGTGCCAGCGGTGATGCGGGCTGGGGGGGCGCCGCCGGGCAGCTCTAC. The encoded protein is CASGDAGWGGAAGQLY. Given in full, the CDR3 is CASGDAGWGGAAGQLYF.

With respect to this clone: Each gene name is a mouse one. The read finishes 1 residue shy of the CDR3 end, and the germline J gene is used to complete it. This chain uses TRBV4 with TRBJ2-5, with 10 bases identical to TRBD1. V was clipped by 5 bases and J by 2 bases; unmatched bases: 4. The CDR3 has 15 residues. Germline lookup yields CDR1 LGHDT and CDR2 YNNKQL (reference sequence). CDR3 DNA (partial): TGTGCCAGCAGCCCGACAGGGGGCGGCCAAGACACCCAGTAC. Residues: CASSPTGGGQDTQY. The CDR3, in full, reads CASSPTGGGQDTQYF.

This clone was counted a single time. Germline and genes: mouse. The read ends 1 residue early relative to the CDR3; the germline J gene fills the gap. This chain links TRBV20 with TRBJ1-4, with D possibly being TRBD1 (5 bases). This CDR3 has 14 amino acids. From germline, CDR1 is GFQATS and CDR2 STVNSAI. Trimming took 3 bases from V and 0 from J, leaving 8 bases between them. CDR3 sequence: CGASGQISNERLFF. Partial CDR3 DNA: TGTGGTGCTAGCGGACAAATTTCCAACGAAAGATTATTT.

As regards this clone: Germline and genes here are mouse. The read terminates 1 residue ahead of where the CDR3 ends, so the germline J gene completes it. V usage is TRBV31 and J usage is TRBJ2-3; 9 positions agree with TRBD2. V lost 3 bases and J lost 0; bases outside the gene matches: 4. This CDR3 region has 15 residues. Germline CDR1 reads GKSSPN; CDR2 reads SITVG. The CDR3 DNA, read in part, is TGTGCCTGGAGATTGACTGGGGGTAGTGCAGAAACGCTGTAT. It yields the protein CAWRLTGGSAETLY. In full, the CDR3 reads CAWRLTGGSAETLYF.

This clone was counted between two and nine times. Gene names denote mouse genes. The read ends 1 residue shy of where the CDR3 ends; the end is completed using the germline J gene. The J gene is TRBJ2-7, the V gene TRBV13-3, with 8 bases identical to TRBD2. Per the germline V gene, CDR1 is NNHDY and CDR2 is SYVADS. CDR3 length: 12 residues. The junction had 2 bases not matched to a gene; V was cut back by 2 bases and J by 7 bases. CDR3 DNA (partial): TGTGCCAGCAGTGACTGGGGGGAGGAACAGTAC. Translating it yields CASSDWGEEQY. Given in full, the CDR3 is CASSDWGEEQYF.

Comments on this clone: Mouse names are used for the genes. The DNA ends 1 residue before the CDR3 does, and the rest of the CDR3 is filled in from the germline J gene. The chain employs TRBV13-2 and TRBJ2-4; 8 nucleotides match TRBD1. The CDR3 contains 17 residues. The V segment lost 2 bases and the J segment 2 bases; nucleotides outside the gene matches: 10. Per the germline V gene, CDR1 is NNHNN and CDR2 is SYGAGS (reference sequence). The chain's CDR3 is CASGEGSRGLSQNTLYF. CDR3 DNA, as far as it was read: TGTGCCAGCGGTGAAGGGTCCAGGGGGCTCTCTCAAAACACCTTGTAC.

As to this clone: Gene names refer to mouse genes. The DNA ends 1 residue before the CDR3 does, and the rest of the CDR3 is filled in from the germline J gene. The V and J genes are TRBV2 and TRBJ2-5, with TRBD2 matching 8 bases. Germline lookup yields CDR1 LGHNA and CDR2 YSYQKL. CDR3 length: 14 amino acids. J gave up 5 bases and V 1 base, and 2 bases lay outside the gene matches. The CDR3 spells CASSQGLGRDTQYF. The CDR3 DNA, read in part, is TGTGCCAGCAGCCAAGGACTGGGGAGAGACACCCAGTAC.

A note on this clone: Gene names and germline refer to mouse. Coverage ceases 1 residue before the CDR3 finishes, and the germline J gene fills in the end. The chain uses TRBV1 and TRBJ1-1; D might be TRBD1 (5 bases). CDR3 size: 14 residues. Trimming stripped 0 bases from V and 4 bases from J, with 9 bases between. Germline CDR1 is NSQYPW and CDR2 is LRSPGD (reference sequence). The CDR3 sequence is CTCSAEGRATEVFF. The sequenced CDR3 bases are TGCACCTGCAGTGCAGAAGGCAGGGCCACAGAAGTCTTC.

With regard to this clone: Gene names denote mouse genes. The sequence runs out 1 residue before the end of the CDR3; the remainder is reconstructed from the germline J gene. The J gene is TRBJ2-4, the V gene TRBV19; D is unresolved. The CDR3 contains 14 residues. CDR1 is FNHDT and CDR2 is SITEND in the germline V gene (reference sequence). V shed 2 bases and J shed 0 bases, with 7 bases lying between them. Partial CDR3 DNA: TGTGCCAGCAGTATCGGGGTTAGTCAAAACACCTTGTAC. Amino acids: CASSIGVSQNTLY. In full, the CDR3 reads CASSIGVSQNTLYF.